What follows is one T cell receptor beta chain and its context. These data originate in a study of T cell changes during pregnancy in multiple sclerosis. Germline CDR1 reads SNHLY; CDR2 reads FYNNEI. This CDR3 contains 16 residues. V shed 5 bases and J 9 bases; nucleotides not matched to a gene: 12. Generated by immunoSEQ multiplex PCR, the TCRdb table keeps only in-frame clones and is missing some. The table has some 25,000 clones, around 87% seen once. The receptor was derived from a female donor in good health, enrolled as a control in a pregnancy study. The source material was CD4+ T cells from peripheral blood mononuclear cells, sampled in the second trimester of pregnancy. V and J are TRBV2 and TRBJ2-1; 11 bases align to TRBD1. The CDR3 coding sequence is TGTGCCAGCAGTTCCACCGGGACAGGGGGTTGGGGTGAGCAGTTCTTC. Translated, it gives CASSSTGTGGWGEQFF.